This record looks at one TCR beta chain sequence and its context. This clonotype appeared a few times. The antigen this receptor binds is unknown. No base qualities exist here, and no much larger clone lies one base off it. Reading the label with the study, this specimen's treatment or condition is: in vitro stimulation with specific CMV peptide epitopes to enrich CMV-specific T cells. Sequencing was carried out with an Illumina HiSeq 1500. Using fastp at Q25 and MiXCR, TCRdb reprocessed the public reads and kept productive beta chains. Duplicate CDR3 protein sequences are folded into a single record with the most common DNA and genes. This sample lists hundreds of thousands of distinct CDR3 sequences; around a third were detected once. About 20% of the sample goes to the ten largest clones. These data originate in a study of T cell repertoires in cytomegalovirus infection (dated by TCRdb to 2018 to 2020). The study in broad terms: Recently identified HLA-C-restricted CMV epitopes, whose presentation resists viral immunomodulation, were targeted by peptide stimulations together with well-studied HLA-B-restricted epitopes. The HLA type of each donor mattered for the analysis, because public TCR beta signatures pointed to carriage of CMV infection along with the matching HLA type.

V is cut by 5 bases and J by 3 bases, and the space between the germline ends is 20 bases. Reading the germline V gene (reference sequence) gives CDR1 SEHNR and CDR2 FQNEAQ. The CDR3, from cysteine to phenylalanine, totals 17 residues. The only DNA kept is the CDR3, 51 bases in frame from the first base. The research as a whole found: Cumulative frequency of public TCR beta family members discriminated carriers of CMV infection plus the relevant HLA type in this cohort and an independent 352-donor cohort. The ex vivo response was dominated by HLA-C-restricted CMV-specific TCR beta clonotypes, which also provided the single most frequent clonotype in two of eight donors.

This receptor was identified in a human donor in good health (CMV status not recorded). Some clones in this sample may be carry-over from other donors' samples. The sample was cultured PBMCs, taken from culture after CMV antigen stimulation. The V gene is TRBV7-9 and the J gene is TRBJ2-1; matching of 5 bases hints at TRBD2 as the D gene. Here is the DNA: TGTGCCAGCAGCCTAGGGCCTGGCGGGCTACTCTACAATGAGCAGTTCTTC. Translated, this is CASSLGPGGLLYNEQFF.